The rows below give T cell receptor beta chains drawn from one sample of a study of T cell repertoires in cytomegalovirus infection. TCRdb recomputed calls from the reads with MiXCR, one row per CDR3 protein. The sample has about 890,000 distinct CDR3 sequences; about a third are singletons. Antigen specificity for these receptors is unknown. This material consisted of cultured CD8+ T cells from PBMCs, taken from culture after CMV antigen stimulation. The receptor source for this set is a human donor in good health (CMV status not recorded). Some clones in this sample may be carry-over from other donors' samples. Both conserved end residues are part of each CDR3. Each record gives: V gene, clone size, D gene, J gene, CDR3 protein, CDR3 DNA. D genes are given only for firm matches. The size of a clone is reported for some rows only, either as once, few or many, or as a class for expanded clones.

>TRBV10-2|many|NA|TRBJ1-2
CASSESRTYGYTF
TGCGCCAGCAGTGAGTCCCGGACCTATGGCTACACCTTC
>TRBV6-2/TRBV6-3|once|NA|TRBJ2-3
CASSYPSGDGPTSRTDTQYF
TGTGCCAGCAGTTACCCCTCCGGCGACGGACCCACATCCCGCACAGATACGCAGTATTTT
>TRBV29-1|few|NA|TRBJ2-5
CSVDTVQGKGETQYF
TGCAGCGTTGATACGGTGCAGGGGAAAGGAGAGACCCAGTACTTC
>TRBV12-3/TRBV12-4|NA|TRBD1|TRBJ2-3
CASVGHRGTDTQYF
TGTGCCAGCGTAGGGCACAGGGGAACAGATACGCAGTATTTT
>TRBV6-1|NA|NA|TRBJ1-1
CASNGPEAFF
TGTGCCAGCAATGGGCCTGAAGCTTTCTTT
>TRBV7-9|NA|TRBD1|TRBJ1-6
CASSLGPAGQHNSPLHF
TGTGCCAGCAGCTTAGGCCCCGCGGGACAGCATAATTCACCCCTCCACTTT
>TRBV7-2|many|TRBD2|TRBJ2-2
CASSPRTSGYANTGELFF
TGTGCCAGCAGCCCCCGGACTAGCGGTTACGCGAACACCGGGGAGCTGTTTTTT
>TRBV6-5|NA|TRBD1|TRBJ2-7
CASSYGTGPYEQYF
TGTGCCAGCAGTTACGGGACAGGGCCCTACGAGCAGTACTTC
>TRBV7-6|NA|NA|TRBJ2-2
CASSLKALGAGELFF
TGTGCCAGCAGCTTAAAAGCCCTGGGGGCCGGGGAGCTGTTTTTT
>TRBV6-2/TRBV6-3|NA|TRBD1|TRBJ1-5
CASRPLTQGGYQPQHF
TGTGCCAGCAGACCCCTTACTCAGGGGGGGTATCAGCCCCAGCATTTT
>TRBV19|few|NA|TRBJ2-1
CASSIGGGPGNEQFF
TGTGCCAGTAGTATAGGGGGGGGGCCTGGGAATGAGCAGTTCTTC
>TRBV6-5|NA|NA|TRBJ1-6
CASSYYDGSGLGGNSPLHF
TGTGCCAGCAGTTACTACGACGGGTCAGGTTTAGGTGGGAATTCACCCCTCCACTTT
>TRBV12-3/TRBV12-4|NA|NA|TRBJ1-4
CASSHAGGPPEKLFF
TGTGCCAGCAGTCACGCGGGTGGGCCTCCTGAAAAACTGTTTTTT
>TRBV25-1|NA|TRBD1|TRBJ1-5
CASNRGTQPQHF
TGTGCCAGCAACAGGGGGACTCAGCCCCAGCATTTT
>TRBV7-6|NA|NA|TRBJ1-2
CASSPELDGYGYTF
TGTGCCAGCAGCCCTGAACTGGACGGCTATGGCTACACCTTC
>TRBV7-9|few|TRBD2|TRBJ2-3
CASRSLDAGGYLWTDTQYF
TGTGCCAGCAGGTCCCTAGACGCGGGGGGCTACCTCTGGACAGATACGCAGTATTTT
>TRBV2|NA|NA|TRBJ2-5
CASTGAGLQETQYF
TGTGCCAGCACTGGGGCAGGTTTACAAGAGACCCAGTACTTC
>TRBV2|few|NA|TRBJ2-1
CASSDMGAINNEQFF
TGTGCCAGCAGTGATATGGGGGCAATTAACAATGAGCAGTTCTTC
>TRBV7-2|NA|NA|TRBJ1-6
CASSEGVWDSPLHF
TGTGCCAGCAGCGAGGGGGTGTGGGATTCACCCCTCCACTTT
>TRBV7-2|NA|TRBD2|TRBJ2-3
CASSLNKREGNTQYF
TGTGCCAGCAGCTTAAATAAGAGGGAGGGAAATACGCAGTATTTT
>TRBV6-2/TRBV6-3|NA|NA|TRBJ2-2
CASKSSAPANTGELFF
TGTGCCAGCAAGAGTAGCGCGCCAGCGAACACCGGGGAGCTGTTTTTT
>TRBV7-8|many|NA|TRBJ1-1
CASSPPWEAEAFF
TGTGCCAGCAGCCCCCCCTGGGAAGCTGAAGCTTTCTTT
>TRBV6-5|few|TRBD2|TRBJ2-3
CASSYERGAADTQYF
TGTGCCAGCAGTTACGAGCGGGGGGCCGCAGATACGCAGTATTTT
>TRBV27|NA|TRBD2|TRBJ2-7
CASSLSGGMYEQYF
TGTGCCAGCAGTTTATCGGGGGGGATGTACGAGCAGTACTTC
>TRBV6-2/TRBV6-3|NA|TRBD1|TRBJ2-3
CASSYIKDRFKDTQYF
TGTGCCAGCAGTTACATAAAGGACAGGTTCAAGGATACGCAGTATTTT
>TRBV7-9|NA|TRBD1|TRBJ2-7
CASSVRQGSYEQYF
TGTGCCAGCAGCGTTCGACAGGGTTCCTACGAGCAGTACTTC
>TRBV12-3/TRBV12-4|many|NA|TRBJ1-1
CASSLGAGTEAFF
TGTGCCAGCAGTTTGGGAGCTGGGACTGAAGCTTTCTTT
>TRBV25-1|few|NA|TRBJ2-5
CASSGTQETQYF
TGTGCCAGCAGTGGGACCCAAGAGACCCAGTACTTC
>TRBV12-3/TRBV12-4|NA|NA|TRBJ2-3
CVSSLGLSTDTQYF
TGTGTCAGCAGTTTAGGCCTAAGCACAGATACGCAGTATTTT
>TRBV29-1|NA|NA|TRBJ1-1
CSVESLNTEAFF
TGCAGCGTTGAATCCCTTAACACTGAAGCTTTCTTT
>TRBV14|few|NA|TRBJ1-5
CASSQDGRVDGQPQHF
TGTGCCAGCAGCCAAGACGGAAGGGTCGACGGTCAGCCCCAGCATTTT
>TRBV7-9|few|NA|TRBJ2-2
CASSGFTGELFF
TGTGCCAGCAGCGGCTTCACCGGGGAGCTGTTTTTT
>TRBV2|NA|NA|TRBJ1-6
CASSEQDYNSPLHF
TGTGCCAGCAGTGAACAGGACTATAATTCACCCCTCCACTTT
>TRBV7-9|many|TRBD1|TRBJ2-3
CASSTGVQLGTDTQYF
TGTGCCAGCAGCACAGGGGTACAGCTAGGCACAGATACGCAGTATTTT
>TRBV7-4|NA|TRBD1|TRBJ2-2
CASTSPPPGQSHTGELFF
TGTGCCAGCACCTCACCTCCGCCGGGACAGTCACACACCGGGGAGCTGTTTTTT
>TRBV12-3/TRBV12-4|NA|NA|TRBJ1-1
CASSFVAEAFF
TGTGCCAGCAGTTTCGTGGCTGAAGCTTTCTTT
>TRBV7-9|NA|NA|TRBJ1-5
CASKPLGGRGQPQHF
TGTGCCAGCAAGCCCCTCGGGGGCAGGGGTCAGCCCCAGCATTTT
>TRBV7-2|NA|NA|TRBJ2-3
CASSLQRLPSTDTQYF
TGTGCTAGCAGCTTACAGCGTCTACCTAGCACAGATACGCAGTATTTT
>TRBV27|NA|NA|TRBJ2-3
CASRTGSITDTQYF
TGTGCCAGCAGAACAGGGTCTATCACAGATACGCAGTATTTT
>TRBV7-2|few|TRBD1|TRBJ1-3
CASSPNRDREEKRRRNTIYF
TGTGCCAGCAGCCCAAACCGGGACAGGGAAGAAAAGAGAAGGAGAAACACCATATATTTT
>TRBV6-1|NA|NA|TRBJ2-1
CASSDAPVLYQFF
TGTGCCAGCAGTGACGCCCCAGTACTGTACCAGTTCTTC
>TRBV6-2/TRBV6-3|NA|TRBD2|TRBJ2-5
CASSYWSSGKGETQYF
TGTGCCAGCAGTTACTGGTCTAGCGGAAAAGGAGAGACCCAGTACTTC
>TRBV7-6|many|NA|TRBJ2-4
CASTPGGSPNIQYF
TGTGCCAGCACCCCTGGGGGGTCCCCAAACATTCAGTACTTC
>TRBV12-3/TRBV12-4|few|NA|TRBJ1-1
CASSLTGSPSGAFF
TGTGCCAGCAGCCTGACAGGTTCACCCTCAGGTGCTTTCTTT
>TRBV12-3/TRBV12-4|few|NA|TRBJ2-3
CASSPRAGRSTDTQYF
TGTGCCAGCAGCCCCCGGGCAGGGCGCTCCACAGATACGCAGTATTTT
>TRBV7-6|few|TRBD1|TRBJ2-7
CASSLARGPSYEQYF
TGTGCCAGCAGCTTAGCCAGGGGGCCATCCTACGAGCAGTACTTC
>TRBV12-5|NA|NA|TRBJ2-3
CASGLGGALFTDTQYF
TGTGCTAGTGGTTTAGGAGGGGCCTTATTCACAGATACGCAGTATTTT
>TRBV5-8|once|NA|TRBJ2-1
CASRYRSGLYNEQFF
TGTGCCAGCAGGTATCGCTCGGGTTTGTACAATGAGCAGTTCTTC
>TRBV6-2/TRBV6-3|NA|NA|TRBJ1-5
CASSKSRDVSPQHF
TGTGCCAGCAGTAAAAGCCGGGACGTGTCCCCCCAGCATTTT
>TRBV12-3/TRBV12-4|few|NA|TRBJ2-3
CASLRRQRSTDTQYF
TGTGCCAGCCTACGTCGACAGCGTAGCACAGATACGCAGTATTTT
>TRBV10-3|NA|TRBD2|TRBJ2-1
CTISEVAGGPVHEQFF
TGTACCATCAGTGAGGTCGCGGGGGGGCCTGTCCATGAGCAGTTCTTC
>TRBV19|NA|NA|TRBJ1-5
CASSIWTWGDQPQHF
TGTGCCAGTAGTATCTGGACATGGGGCGATCAGCCCCAGCATTTT
>TRBV6-1|few|NA|TRBJ1-4
CASSYNRHATNEKLFF
TGTGCCAGCAGCTATAACCGGCACGCAACTAATGAAAAACTGTTTTTT
>TRBV6-1|NA|NA|TRBJ1-1
CASSEHRGNTEAFF
TGTGCCAGCAGTGAACACCGGGGAAACACTGAAGCTTTCTTT
>TRBV9|few|NA|TRBJ2-4
CASSTSHDIQYF
TGTGCCAGCAGCACCTCCCACGACATTCAGTACTTC
>TRBV7-2|many|NA|TRBJ1-1
CASSLQRALTEAFF
TGTGCCAGCAGCTTACAACGGGCCCTCACTGAAGCTTTCTTT
>TRBV12-3/TRBV12-4|NA|NA|TRBJ1-2
CASKFGAINYGYTF
TGTGCCAGTAAGTTCGGGGCAATCAACTATGGCTACACCTTC